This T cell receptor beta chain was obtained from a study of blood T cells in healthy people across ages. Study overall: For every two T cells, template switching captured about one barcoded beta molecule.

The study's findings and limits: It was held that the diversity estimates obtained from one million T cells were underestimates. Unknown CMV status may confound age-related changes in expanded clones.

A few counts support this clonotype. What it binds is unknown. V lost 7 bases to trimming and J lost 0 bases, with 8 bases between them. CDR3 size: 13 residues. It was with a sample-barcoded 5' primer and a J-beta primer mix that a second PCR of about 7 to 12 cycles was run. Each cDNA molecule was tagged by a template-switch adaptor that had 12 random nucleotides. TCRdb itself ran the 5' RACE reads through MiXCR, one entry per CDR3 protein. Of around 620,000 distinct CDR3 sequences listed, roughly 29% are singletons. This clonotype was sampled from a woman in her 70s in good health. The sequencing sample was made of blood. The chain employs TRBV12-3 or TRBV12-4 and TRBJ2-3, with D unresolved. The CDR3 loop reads CASNPRSTDTQYF. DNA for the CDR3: TGTGCCAGCAACCCTAGGAGCACAGATACGCAGTATTTT.